What follows describes a single TCR beta chain. Its antigen is as yet unknown. The CDR3 is 14 residues long. J was trimmed by 5 bases and V by 4 bases; bases with no gene match: 5. Germline loops: CDR1 SGHRS, CDR2 YFSETQ. TCRdb passed the RACE reads through MiXCR, listing each CDR3 protein once. Found here are around 330,000 distinct CDR3 sequences, roughly 6% of them singletons; the top ten hold less than 9%. Time point defined: pre-sensitization, week 0. As for treatment: therapeutic diphenylcyclopropenone sensitization with weekly scalp DPC. This entry comes from a study of human T cells and chemical hapten exposure. Study-wide context: Patients, largely female, had alopecia areata, totalis or universalis.

Study-level findings and limits: Expanded TCRs clustered into significantly more large CDR3 similarity groups than controls, the analysis revealed. PT1 expanded TCR counts and patch test score correlated positively.

This sample comprised whole blood, obtained in connection with sensitization to the hapten diphenylcyclopropenone (DPC). This sequence was found in a woman younger than 35 with alopecia areata. Some clones in this sample may be carry-over from other donors' samples. This chain uses TRBV5-1 with TRBJ2-1, with 8 positions matching TRBD1. The CDR3 loop is CASSHGQGNNEQFF. CDR3 sequence (DNA): TGCGCCAGCAGCCACGGACAGGGCAACAATGAGCAGTTCTTC.